Below, 13 T cell receptor beta chains from the same sample are listed, as sequenced in a study of cytomegalovirus exposure and HLA in healthy donors. In the PCR, 60 Vbeta and 13 Jbeta primers were used. Generated by immunoSEQ multiplex PCR, the TCRdb table keeps only in-frame clones and is missing some. The table lists about 120,000 clones, more than 65% of them singletons. The sample comprised PBMCs. The receptors come from a man aged 18-30 years in good health and CMV-seronegative.

The chain combines TRBV29-1 with TRBJ1-1; no reliable D call. The CDR3 is 12 amino acids. Germline V gives CDR1 SQVTM, CDR2 ANQGSEA. V was clipped by 5 bases and J by 2 bases, with 9 bases between them. Here the CDR3 reads CSVRKLNTEAFF. CDR3 in DNA: TGCAGCGTTCGAAAACTTAACACTGAAGCTTTCTTT.

The chain employs TRBV7-9 and TRBJ2-2, with 7 bases identical to TRBD2. J lost 3 bases, V lost 5 bases, and 3 bases had no gene match. The CDR3 consists of 14 residues. CDR1 is SEHNR, CDR2 FQNEAQ, per germline (reference sequence). In nucleotides, the CDR3 is TGTGCCAGCAGCCTCCGGGGGGACACCGGGGAGCTGTTTTTT. Translating gives CASSLRGDTGELFF.

This chain joins TRBV2 and TRBJ2-2; no clear D gene. The CDR3 covers 13 residues. Trimming left V 7 bases short and J 2 bases short, with 8 bases between. Looked up from germline, CDR1 is SNHLY and CDR2 is FYNNEI. The CDR3 spells CASKYTNTGELFF. The CDR3 DNA reads as TGTGCCAGCAAGTATACAAACACCGGGGAGCTGTTTTTT.

The rearrangement uses TRBV6-1 and TRBJ1-5; weak D call: TRBD1 (6 bases). The V gene lost 9 bases and the J gene lost 0 bases, with 12 bases spanning the gap. This CDR3 is built from 14 residues. Germline V gene data show CDR1 as MNHNS and CDR2 as SASEGT. Here the CDR3 DNA reads TGTGCCAGGAGTTCACAGGGTAGCAATCAGCCCCAGCATTTT. Encoded protein: CARSSQGSNQPQHF.

This sequence joins TRBV7-2 and TRBJ2-7; 10 bases align to TRBD1. V gave up 5 bases and J gave up 1 base; unmatched junction bases: 5. Germline CDR1 reads SGHTA; CDR2 reads FQGNSA. This CDR3 has 15 amino acids. The CDR3 DNA is TGTGCCAGCAGCCTGACAGGGGGCGAGTCCTACGAGCAGTACTTC. Encoded protein: CASSLTGGESYEQYF.

This clone has a handful of counts. J is TRBJ2-3 and V is TRBV7-9; a weak D match, TRBD2 (6 bases). Germline lookup yields CDR1 SEHNR and CDR2 FQNEAQ (reference sequence). The CDR3 is 16 amino acids. V was pared by 1 base and J by 0 bases, with 11 bases between. The CDR3 protein is CASSLGPGTSTDTQYF. CDR3 nucleotides: TGTGCCAGCAGCTTAGGGCCGGGGACTAGCACAGATACGCAGTATTTT.

The chain is built from TRBV6-1 and TRBJ1-2; 8 positions match TRBD1. The ends lost 5 bases at V and 1 base at J; junction bases unmatched: 6. Germline CDR1 reads MNHNS; CDR2 reads SASEGT. The CDR3 consists of 15 residues. The DNA of the CDR3 is TGTGCCAGCAGTCCTGACAGGGGCCTTAACTATGGCTACACCTTC. This codes for CASSPDRGLNYGYTF.

This clone was seen only a few times. The rearrangement uses TRBV14 and TRBJ2-2, with 7 bases matching TRBD1. The CDR3 extends over 15 amino acids. Germline loops: CDR1 SGHDN, CDR2 FVKESK. Trimming at V came to 4 bases and at J to 0 bases, leaving 2 bases not matched to a gene. This CDR3 is CASSPGQANTGELFF. CDR3 DNA sequence: TGTGCCAGCAGCCCCGGACAGGCGAACACCGGGGAGCTGTTTTTT.

The CDR3 reads CASSLRAIAGGQNEQFF. For the CDR3, the DNA is TGTGCCAGCAGCTTAAGGGCGATAGCGGGGGGCCAAAATGAGCAGTTCTTC. The chain has TRBV7-3 and TRBJ2-1, with 10 bases fitting TRBD2. J was trimmed by 7 bases and V by 1 base; bases with no gene match: 10. Germline CDR1 is SGHTA and CDR2 is FQGTGA. This CDR3 comprises 17 residues.

The rearrangement uses TRBV6-6 and TRBJ2-3; 9 bases align to TRBD1. CDR3 length: 15 amino acids. V lost 2 bases to trimming and J lost 4 bases; unmatched junction nucleotides: 4. In germline, CDR1 is MNHNY, CDR2 SVGAGI (reference sequence). The CDR3 sequence is CASSYGTGSPDTQYF. The CDR3 coding sequence is TGTGCCAGCAGTTACGGGACAGGGAGCCCAGATACGCAGTATTTT.

This clone was seen a handful of times. The chain employs TRBV7-8 and TRBJ2-5, with 7 bases fitting TRBD1. Germline lookup yields CDR1 SGHVS and CDR2 FQNEAQ. Trimming removed 5 bases from V and 5 bases from J; junction bases left unmatched: 11. CDR3 length: 15 amino acids. CDR3 sequence reads: CASSPGQYKGETQYF. CDR3 DNA: TGTGCCAGCAGCCCGGGACAGTATAAGGGGGAGACCCAGTACTTC.

This chain links TRBV7-9 with TRBJ1-6; maybe TRBD1 (6 bases). CDR1 and CDR2 (germline): SEHNR, FQNEAQ (reference sequence). The CDR3 spans 16 residues. The germline V and J ends were trimmed by 4 bases and 7 bases, with 17 bases remaining between them. The CDR3 region has the DNA TGTGCCAGCAGCTCTGGGGGGGCCCCTAGCAATTCACCCCTCCACTTT. Amino acid sequence: CASSSGGAPSNSPLHF.

The V and J genes are TRBV6-5 and TRBJ1-5, with 10 bases that match TRBD1. V shed 0 bases and J 2 bases; nucleotides not matched to a gene: 1. This CDR3 spans 16 amino acids. CDR1 is MNHEY, CDR2 SVGAGI, per germline. CDR3 sequence reads: CASSYSGTGGNQPQHF. In DNA form, the CDR3 reads TGTGCCAGCAGTTACTCCGGGACAGGGGGCAATCAGCCCCAGCATTTT.